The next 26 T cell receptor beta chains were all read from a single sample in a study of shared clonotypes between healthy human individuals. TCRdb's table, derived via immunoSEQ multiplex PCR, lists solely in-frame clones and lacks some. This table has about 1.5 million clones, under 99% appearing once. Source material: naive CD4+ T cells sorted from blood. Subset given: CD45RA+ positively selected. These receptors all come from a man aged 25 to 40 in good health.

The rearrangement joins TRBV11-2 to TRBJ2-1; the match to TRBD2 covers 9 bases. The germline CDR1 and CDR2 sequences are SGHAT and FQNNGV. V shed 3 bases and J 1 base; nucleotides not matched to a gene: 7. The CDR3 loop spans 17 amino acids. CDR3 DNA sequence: TGTGCCAGCAGCTTCTCTAGCGGGATCGCATCCTACAATGAGCAGTTCTTC. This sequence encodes CASSFSSGIASYNEQFF.

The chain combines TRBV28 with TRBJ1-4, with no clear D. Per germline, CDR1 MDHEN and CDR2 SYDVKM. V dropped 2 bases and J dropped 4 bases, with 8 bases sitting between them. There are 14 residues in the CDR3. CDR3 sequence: CASSLGHHNEKLFF. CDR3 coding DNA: TGTGCCAGCAGTTTAGGGCACCATAATGAAAAACTGTTTTTT.

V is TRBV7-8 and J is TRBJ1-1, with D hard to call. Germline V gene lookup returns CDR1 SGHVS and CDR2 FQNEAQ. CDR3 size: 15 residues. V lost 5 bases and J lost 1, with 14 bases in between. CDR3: CASSLRVSGNTEAFF. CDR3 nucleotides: TGTGCCAGCAGCCTGAGGGTGAGCGGGAACACTGAAGCTTTCTTT.

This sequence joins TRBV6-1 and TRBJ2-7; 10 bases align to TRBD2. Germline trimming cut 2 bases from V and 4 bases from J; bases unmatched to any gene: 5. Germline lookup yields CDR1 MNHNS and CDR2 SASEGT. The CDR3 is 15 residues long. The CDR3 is CASSELAGGVYEQYF. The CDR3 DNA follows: TGTGCCAGCAGTGAATTAGCGGGAGGAGTTTACGAGCAGTACTTC.

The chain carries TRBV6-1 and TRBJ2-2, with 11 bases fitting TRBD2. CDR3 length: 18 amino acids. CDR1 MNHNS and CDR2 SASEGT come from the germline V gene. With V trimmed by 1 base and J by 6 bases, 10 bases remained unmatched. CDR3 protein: CASSEGKGSGRAAGELFF. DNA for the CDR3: TGTGCCAGCAGTGAAGGAAAGGGTAGCGGGAGGGCCGCCGGGGAGCTGTTTTTT.

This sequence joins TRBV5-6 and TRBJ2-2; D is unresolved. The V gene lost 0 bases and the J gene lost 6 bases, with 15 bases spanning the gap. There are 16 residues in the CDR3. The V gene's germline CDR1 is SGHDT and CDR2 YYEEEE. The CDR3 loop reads CASSLVFRLVAGELFF. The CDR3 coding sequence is TGTGCCAGCAGCTTGGTTTTCCGACTGGTCGCCGGGGAGCTGTTTTTT.

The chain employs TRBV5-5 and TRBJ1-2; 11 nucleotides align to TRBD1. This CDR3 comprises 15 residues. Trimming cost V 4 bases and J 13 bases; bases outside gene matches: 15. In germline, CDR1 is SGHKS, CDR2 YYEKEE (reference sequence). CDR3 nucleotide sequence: TGTGCCAGCAGCCCCCGTCAGGGACAGGGGGGAACCCCCACCTTC. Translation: CASSPRQGQGGTPTF.

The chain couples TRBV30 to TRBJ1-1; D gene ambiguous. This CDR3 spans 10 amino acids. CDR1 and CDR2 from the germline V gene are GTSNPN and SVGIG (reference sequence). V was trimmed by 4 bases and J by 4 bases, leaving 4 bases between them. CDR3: CAWISTEAFF. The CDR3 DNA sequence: TGTGCCTGGATAAGCACTGAAGCTTTCTTT.

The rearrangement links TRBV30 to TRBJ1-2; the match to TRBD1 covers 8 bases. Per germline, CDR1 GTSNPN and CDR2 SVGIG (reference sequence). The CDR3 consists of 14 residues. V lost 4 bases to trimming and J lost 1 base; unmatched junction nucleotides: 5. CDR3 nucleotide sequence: TGTGCCTGGACCAAGACAGGGGTTAACTATGGCTACACCTTC. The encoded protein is CAWTKTGVNYGYTF. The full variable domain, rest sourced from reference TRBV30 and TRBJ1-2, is SQTIHQWPATLVQPVGSPLSLECTVEGTSNPNLYWYRQAAGRGLQLLFYSVGIGQISSEVPQNLSASRPQDRQFILSSKKLLLSDSGFYLCAWTKTGVNYGYTFGSGTRLTVV.

CDR3: CASSELLGRETQYF. The DNA of the CDR3 is TGTGCCAGCAGTGAATTGTTGGGGCGGGAGACCCAGTACTTC. V is TRBV2 and J is TRBJ2-5, with a possible D match to TRBD1 (5 bases). Trimming left V 2 bases short and J 5 bases short, with 12 bases between. Germline CDR1 reads SNHLY; CDR2 reads FYNNEI. The CDR3 length is 14 residues.

The CDR3 DNA reads as TGTGCCAGCAGCGGGGTCCAGTCAGATACGCAGTATTTT. Translating gives CASSGVQSDTQYF. V usage is TRBV5-4 and J usage is TRBJ2-3; no clear D gene. V lost 4 bases and J lost 4, with 10 bases in between. The germline CDR1 and CDR2 sequences are SGHNT and YYREEE (reference sequence). The CDR3 runs to 13 residues.

DNA for the CDR3: TGCGCCAGCACCAACGGACTAGCGGCAACAGATACGCAGTATTTT. Translation: CASTNGLAATDTQYF. V gene TRBV5-1 combines with J gene TRBJ2-3, with TRBD2 matching over 10 bases. This CDR3 has 15 amino acids. Germline CDR1 reads SGHRS; CDR2 reads YFSETQ. Trimming cost V 6 bases and J 3 bases; bases outside gene matches: 7.

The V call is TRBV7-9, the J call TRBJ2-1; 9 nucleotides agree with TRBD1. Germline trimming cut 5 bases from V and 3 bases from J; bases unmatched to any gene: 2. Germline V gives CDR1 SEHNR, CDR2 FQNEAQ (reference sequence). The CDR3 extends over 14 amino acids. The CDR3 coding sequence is TGTGCCAGCAGCCAGACAGGGGGCTACAATGAGCAGTTCTTC. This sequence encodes CASSQTGGYNEQFF.

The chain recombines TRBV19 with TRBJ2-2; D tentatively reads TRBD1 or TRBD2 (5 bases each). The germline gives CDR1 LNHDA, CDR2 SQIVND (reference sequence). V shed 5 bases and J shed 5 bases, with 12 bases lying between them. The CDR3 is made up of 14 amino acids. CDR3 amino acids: CASSYLGGTGELFF. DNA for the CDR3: TGTGCCAGTAGTTATCTTGGGGGAACCGGGGAGCTGTTTTTT.

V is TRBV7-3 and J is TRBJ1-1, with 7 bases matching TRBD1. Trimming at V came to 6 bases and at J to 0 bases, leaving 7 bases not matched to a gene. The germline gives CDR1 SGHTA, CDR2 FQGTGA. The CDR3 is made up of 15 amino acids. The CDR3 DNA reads TGTGCCAGCAGTCAGGGGGGGACCATGAACACTGAAGCTTTCTTT. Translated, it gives CASSQGGTMNTEAFF.

CDR3 bases: TGTGCCAGCAGCTTTTGGGGGAGGAACGAGCAGTACTTC. This encodes CASSFWGRNEQYF. The V and J genes are TRBV7-2 and TRBJ2-7; weak D call: TRBD2 (6 bases). The germline V gene encodes CDR1 SGHTA and CDR2 FQGNSA. V gave up 3 bases and J gave up 5 bases, with 11 bases separating them. The CDR3 contains 13 residues.

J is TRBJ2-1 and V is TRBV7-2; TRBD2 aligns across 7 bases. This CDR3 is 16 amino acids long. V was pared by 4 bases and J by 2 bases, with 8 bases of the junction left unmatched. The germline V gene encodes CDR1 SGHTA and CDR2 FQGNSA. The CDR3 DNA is TGTGCCAGCAGCTACGGCGGGGGTAGTGCCTACAATGAGCAGTTCTTC. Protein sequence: CASSYGGGSAYNEQFF.

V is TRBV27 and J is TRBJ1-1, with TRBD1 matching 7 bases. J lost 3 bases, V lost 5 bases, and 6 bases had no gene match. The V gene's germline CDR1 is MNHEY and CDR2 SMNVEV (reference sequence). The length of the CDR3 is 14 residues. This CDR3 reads CASSSMGTDTEAFF. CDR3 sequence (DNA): TGTGCCAGCAGTAGCATGGGGACAGACACTGAAGCTTTCTTT.

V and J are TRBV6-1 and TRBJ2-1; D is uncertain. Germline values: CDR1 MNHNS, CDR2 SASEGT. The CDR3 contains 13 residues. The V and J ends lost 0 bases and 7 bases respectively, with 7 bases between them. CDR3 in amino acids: CASSEAIGNEQFF. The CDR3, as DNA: TGTGCCAGCAGTGAAGCAATAGGTAATGAGCAGTTCTTC.

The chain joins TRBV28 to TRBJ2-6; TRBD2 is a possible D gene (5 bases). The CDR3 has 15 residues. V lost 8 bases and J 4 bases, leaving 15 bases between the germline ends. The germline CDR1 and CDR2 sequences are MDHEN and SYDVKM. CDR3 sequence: CASGPGGSGANVLTF. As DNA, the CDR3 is TGTGCCAGCGGACCAGGCGGGTCCGGGGCCAACGTCCTGACTTTC.

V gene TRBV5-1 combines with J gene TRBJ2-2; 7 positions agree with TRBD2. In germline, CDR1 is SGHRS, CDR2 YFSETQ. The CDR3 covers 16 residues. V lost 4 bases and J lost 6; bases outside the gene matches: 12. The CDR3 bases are TGCGCCAGCAGCCCTAGGACTAGGTCCTATCCCGGGGAGCTGTTTTTT. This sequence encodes CASSPRTRSYPGELFF. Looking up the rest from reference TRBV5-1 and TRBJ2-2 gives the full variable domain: KAGVTQTPRYLIKTRGQQVTLSCSPISGHRSVSWYQQTPGQGLQFLFEYFSETQRNKGNFPGRFSGRQFSNSRSEMNVSTLELGDSALYLCASSPRTRSYPGELFFGEGSRLTVL.

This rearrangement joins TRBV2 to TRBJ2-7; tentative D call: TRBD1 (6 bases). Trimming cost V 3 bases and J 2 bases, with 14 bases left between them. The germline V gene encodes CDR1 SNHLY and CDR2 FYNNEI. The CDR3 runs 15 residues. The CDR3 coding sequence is TGTGCCAGCAGTGAGGGGGCAGTACGCGCCTACGAGCAGTACTTC. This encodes CASSEGAVRAYEQYF.

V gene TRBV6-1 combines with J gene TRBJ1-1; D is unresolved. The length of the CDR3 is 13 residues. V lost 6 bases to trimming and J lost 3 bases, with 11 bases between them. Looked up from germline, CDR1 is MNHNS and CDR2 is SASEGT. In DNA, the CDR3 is TGTGCCAGCAGGGACCCGTCGGACACTGAAGCTTTCTTT. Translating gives CASRDPSDTEAFF.

This CDR3 is CASLPGQGKIGYGYTF. CDR3 DNA sequence: TGCGCCAGCCTGCCCGGACAGGGCAAAATTGGCTATGGCTACACCTTC. The chain has TRBV10-2 and TRBJ1-2, with 8 bases matching TRBD1. There are 16 residues in the CDR3. Germline trimming cut 8 bases from V and 4 bases from J; bases unmatched to any gene: 15. Germline values: CDR1 WSHSY, CDR2 SAAADI.

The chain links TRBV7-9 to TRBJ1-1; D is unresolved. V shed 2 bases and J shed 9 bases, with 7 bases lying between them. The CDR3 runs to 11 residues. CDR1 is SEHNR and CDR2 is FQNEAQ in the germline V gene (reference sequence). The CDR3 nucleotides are TGTGCCAGCAGCTTAAAGTCCCAAGCTTTCTTT. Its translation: CASSLKSQAFF.

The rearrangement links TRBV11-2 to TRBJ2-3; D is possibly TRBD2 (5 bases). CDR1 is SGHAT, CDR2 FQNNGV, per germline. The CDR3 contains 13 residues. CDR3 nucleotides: TGTGCGTGTAGGGAGTACTCCACAGATACGCAGTATTTT. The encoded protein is CACREYSTDTQYF.